A selection of T cell receptor beta chains follows, all from one sample in a study of T-cell memory formation after mild COVID-19. TCRdb used MiXCR to reprocess the 5' RACE reads, holding one entry per CDR3 protein. The sample carries about 350,000 distinct CDR3 sequences, roughly an eighth recorded once. The sample consisted of PBMCs or a T cell subset sorted from them (not recorded which). Every receptor here comes from a man aged 18 to 29 who had mild COVID-19 (a few samples of this study predate the infection). Cell type and time point are not known. CDR3s include the opening cysteine and the closing phenylalanine or tryptophan. A D gene is named only where the DNA matches it firmly. Clone size, where shown, is once, few, many, or a class for clones that have expanded.

v_gene	d_gene	abundance	j_gene	CDR3nt	CDR3aa
TRBV5-6	TRBD1	few	TRBJ2-1	TGTGCCAGCAGCTCGGGACAGGGGTTATACAATGAGCAGTTCTTC	CASSSGQGLYNEQFF
TRBV9	TRBD1	.	TRBJ1-1	TGTGCCAGCAGCACACCCCAGGGGGAGGGAACTGAAGCTTTCTTT	CASSTPQGEGTEAFF
TRBV7-2	.	few	TRBJ1-2	TGTGCCAGCAGCCTTGAATATGGCTACACCTTC	CASSLEYGYTF
TRBV9	TRBD2	few	TRBJ2-1	TGTGCCAGCAGCGTATCTAGCGGCGTTTCCTACAATGAGCAGTTCTTC	CASSVSSGVSYNEQFF
TRBV4-3	.	few	TRBJ2-1	TGCGCCAGCAGCCAAGATATGCAGGGGGGATACAATGATGAGCAGTTCTTC	CASSQDMQGGYNDEQFF
TRBV3-1	TRBD1	many	TRBJ1-1	TGTGCCAGCAGCCAAGTTTGGGGACAGGGGAACACTGAAGCTTTCTTT	CASSQVWGQGNTEAFF
TRBV5-1	.	.	TRBJ1-3	TGCGCCAGCAGCTCCTTTGAGCTCTCTGGAAACACCATATATTTT	CASSSFELSGNTIYF
TRBV5-1	.	once	TRBJ2-3	TGCGCCAGCAGCCCGGGGCCTGGAGGACTCGAAGATACGCAGTATTTT	CASSPGPGGLEDTQYF
TRBV18	TRBD1	.	TRBJ1-2	TGTGCCAGCTCCGGTCGGACAGGGGGCGGCGGAAGGGATAACTATGGCTACACCTTC	CASSGRTGGGGRDNYGYTF
TRBV4-1	.	few	TRBJ2-5	TGCGCCAGCAGCCGAACCCCCAGGGGGGACCTGGAAGAGACCCAGTACTTC	CASSRTPRGDLEETQYF
TRBV10-3	.	.	TRBJ2-3	TGTGCCATCAGTGAGTCAGGGGGGCCGGATACGCAGTATTTT	CAISESGGPDTQYF
TRBV5-4	.	few	TRBJ2-3	TGTGCCAGCAGCCAGCCGACGACCGGTGTAGATACGCAGTATTTT	CASSQPTTGVDTQYF
TRBV10-3	.	.	TRBJ2-3	TGTGCCATCAGTGGACAGGTGGCCACGAAAGATACGCAGTATTTT	CAISGQVATKDTQYF
TRBV2	TRBD1	.	TRBJ2-7	TGTGCCAGCAGTGAATTCCGACAGGGGAGGTACGAGCAGTACTTC	CASSEFRQGRYEQYF
TRBV2	.	.	TRBJ2-1	TGTGCCAGCAGTGAAGAGGCCAAGCGTGAGCAGTTCTTC	CASSEEAKREQFF
TRBV5-1	TRBD1	.	TRBJ2-3	TGCGCCAGCAGCCCAAGACAGGGAACCACAGATACGCAGTATTTT	CASSPRQGTTDTQYF
TRBV28	.	many	TRBJ2-3	TGTGCCAGCAGCCCGGAGAGTAGCACAGATACGCAGTATTTT	CASSPESSTDTQYF
TRBV27	TRBD1	.	TRBJ1-2	TGTGCCAGCAGACCGACAGGGGGCAGATATGGCTACACCTTC	CASRPTGGRYGYTF
TRBV29-1	.	few	TRBJ1-1	TGCAGCGTTGGCCCGTCGGTGATGAACACTGAAGCTTTCTTT	CSVGPSVMNTEAFF
TRBV20-1	.	many	TRBJ2-3	TGCAGTGCTAGCGGGGTGAGGGCAGATACGCAGTATTTT	CSASGVRADTQYF
TRBV12-3/TRBV12-4	.	once	TRBJ1-1	TGTGCCAGCAGTGGTGGTGGGACATCTGAAGCTTTCTTT	CASSGGGTSEAFF
TRBV6-5	.	few	TRBJ1-3	TGTGCCAGCATAGGCGGATCCTCTGGAAACACCATATATTTT	CASIGGSSGNTIYF
TRBV7-2	.	few	TRBJ1-1	TGTGCCAGCAGCTTCTCGTTGGGACTTGCCTCTGAAGCTTTCTTT	CASSFSLGLASEAFF
TRBV2	TRBD1	.	TRBJ1-2	TGTGCCAGCCCCGGACAGGGGGGGGGGTTGGGCTACACCTTC	CASPGQGGGLGYTF
TRBV7-3	TRBD1	.	TRBJ2-1	TGTGACAGCAGCTTAACGAGACAGGGGTACAATGAGCAGTTCTTC	CDSSLTRQGYNEQFF
TRBV7-2	.	few	TRBJ1-2	TGTGCCAGCAACACCCGGGAGAACTATGGCTACACCTTC	CASNTRENYGYTF
TRBV6-5	.	few	TRBJ2-5	TGTGCCAGCAGTTACTCTCCCCTTCCGGAGACCCAGTACTTC	CASSYSPLPETQYF
TRBV20-1	.	few	TRBJ1-5	TGCAGTGCTAGCGTAGGCCCTAGCAATCAGCCCCAGCATTTT	CSASVGPSNQPQHF
TRBV7-2	.	once	TRBJ1-2	TGTGCCAGCGGGAGGGATCCGGGCGAATATGGCTACACCTTC	CASGRDPGEYGYTF
TRBV10-3	.	.	TRBJ2-7	TGTGCCATCAGTGAGCTTGGTAGGTCGGGTTTGTACGAGCAGTACTTC	CAISELGRSGLYEQYF
TRBV6-5	TRBD1	.	TRBJ1-2	TGTGCCAGCAGCCCCCGGGACAGATATGGCTACACCTTC	CASSPRDRYGYTF
TRBV5-5	.	many	TRBJ2-7	TGTGCCAGCAGCTTGGAGGTGAGATCCGAGCAGTACTTC	CASSLEVRSEQYF
TRBV29-1	.	.	TRBJ1-2	TGCAGCGTTCCCGGGTCGGGCGGTGGCTACACCTTC	CSVPGSGGGYTF
TRBV12-3/TRBV12-4	.	few	TRBJ2-3	TGTGCCAGCAGCGGACCAATAACAGATACGCAGTATTTT	CASSGPITDTQYF
TRBV7-9	.	.	TRBJ1-3	TGTGCCAGCAGCCTCCTCGGAGGACCACTGTCAGGAAACACCATATATTTT	CASSLLGGPLSGNTIYF
TRBV4-1	.	few	TRBJ2-3	TGCGCCAGCAGCCAAGATCCGCCCCCGGAGCCAGATACGCAGTATTTT	CASSQDPPPEPDTQYF
TRBV24-1	TRBD1	many	TRBJ1-5	TGTGCCACCAGTGATTCGGACAGGGGGCGAGGACAGCCCCAGCATTTT	CATSDSDRGRGQPQHF
TRBV4-3	TRBD2	.	TRBJ2-5	TGCGCCAGCAGCCAGATACTAGCGGGGGGCCAAGAGACCCAGTACTTC	CASSQILAGGQETQYF
TRBV12-3/TRBV12-4	.	few	TRBJ2-1	TGTGCCAGCAACCTCGGGACCGATGAGCAGTTCTTC	CASNLGTDEQFF
TRBV29-1	.	few	TRBJ2-1	TGCAGCGTTGCCTTCAATGAGCAGTTCTTC	CSVAFNEQFF
TRBV3-1	.	few	TRBJ2-7	TGTGCCAGCAGCCAATCGGTGGGGGAGCAGTACTTC	CASSQSVGEQYF
TRBV7-2	.	.	TRBJ2-7	TGTGCCAGCAGGATCGGGACCTCCTACGAGCAGTACTTC	CASRIGTSYEQYF
TRBV6-2/TRBV6-3	.	.	TRBJ2-2	TGTGCCAGCAGCCACGGGAACACCGGGGAGCTGTTTTTT	CASSHGNTGELFF
TRBV7-6	.	.	TRBJ2-7	TGTGCCAGCAGCTTGAACAGGGAGGTCCTTGACGAGCAGTACTTC	CASSLNREVLDEQYF